These T cell receptor beta chains were read from a single sample in a study of cytomegalovirus exposure and HLA in healthy donors. Sequenced by immunoSEQ multiplex PCR; TCRdb stores in-frame clones only, minus some. The table shows about 160,000 clones, with roughly three quarters occurring only once. The specimen sequenced was PBMCs. The receptors were gathered from a man aged 60-69 years in good health and CMV-seronegative. The CDR3 runs from the conserved cysteine through the conserved F or W. D genes are given only for firm matches. Size is stated for part of the rows, as once, few or many counts, or as a class when the clone is expanded.

D gene	J gene	V gene	clone size	CDR3 DNA	CDR3 protein
TRBD1	TRBJ1-5	TRBV5-1	.	TGCGCCAGCAGCTTGGAAGGGACAGGGGCCAGCAATCAGCCCCAGCATTTT	CASSLEGTGASNQPQHF
TRBD1	TRBJ2-3	TRBV30	few	TGTGCCTGGAGTGTAGCGGGACAGGGCGCAGATACGCAGTATTTT	CAWSVAGQGADTQYF
.	TRBJ1-4	TRBV18	.	TGTGCCAGCTCACCTTCGGGCGGGGAAAAACTGTTTTTT	CASSPSGGEKLFF
TRBD1	TRBJ2-7	TRBV7-2	.	TGTGCCAGCGGCCAGACAGGGAGTATGGACGAGCAGTACTTC	CASGQTGSMDEQYF
.	TRBJ2-7	TRBV19	.	TGTGCCAGTAGTTCCCTAATACCGGGGAAAGGAGCCTACGAGCAGTACTTC	CASSSLIPGKGAYEQYF
TRBD1	TRBJ2-7	TRBV19	.	TGTGCCAGTAGCCCGGGACAGGGGGCTTACGAGCAGTACTTC	CASSPGQGAYEQYF
.	TRBJ1-4	TRBV7-2	.	TGTGCCAGCAGCTTAACCCCCGGGGTGGGTAATGAAAAACTGTTTTTT	CASSLTPGVGNEKLFF
TRBD2	TRBJ2-5	TRBV9	few	TGTGCCAGCAGCGGGACTAGCGGGGGGGCGGAGACCCAGTACTTC	CASSGTSGGAETQYF
TRBD2	TRBJ2-4	TRBV4-1	.	TGCGCCAGCAGCCCGGGACTAGACTTCCACATTCAGTACTTC	CASSPGLDFHIQYF
.	TRBJ1-3	TRBV11-2	.	TGTGCCAGCAGCTTAGGACAGAAGGCCATATATTTT	CASSLGQKAIYF
.	TRBJ2-7	TRBV19	once	TGTGCCAGTAGTATCGGTGGGAGCTCCTACGAGCAGTACTTC	CASSIGGSSYEQYF
TRBD1	TRBJ2-1	TRBV7-2	few	TGTGCCAGCAGCATCAATACCGGGACAGTCTCCTACAATGAGCAGTTCTTC	CASSINTGTVSYNEQFF
.	TRBJ1-1	TRBV19	few	TGTGCCAGTAGTATCCCAGGGGTGGGCACTGAAGCTTTCTTT	CASSIPGVGTEAFF
TRBD2	TRBJ2-1	TRBV5-6	.	TGTGCCAGCAGCTTGGTGACTAGCGGGAGTAACGATGAGCAGTTCTTC	CASSLVTSGSNDEQFF
TRBD2	TRBJ2-7	TRBV28	.	TGTGTCACGTCAGCGGGGACCGCCTACGAGCAGTACTTC	CVTSAGTAYEQYF
.	TRBJ2-7	TRBV5-4	.	TGTGCCAGCAGTCTTGATGGGGGGGCGGGGGAGCAGTACTTC	CASSLDGGAGEQYF
TRBD1	TRBJ2-7	TRBV28	.	TGTGCCAGCAGTCAATCGACAGGGCTGGTCTACGAGCAGTACTTC	CASSQSTGLVYEQYF
.	TRBJ1-1	TRBV30	.	TGTGCCTGGAGTGAAAGACACCGGAACACTGAAGCTTTCTTT	CAWSERHRNTEAFF
.	TRBJ1-3	TRBV18	.	TGTGCCAGCTCACCTGACATCGCCGACTCTGGAAACACCATATATTTT	CASSPDIADSGNTIYF
.	TRBJ2-2	TRBV11-3	.	TGTGCCAGCAGCTTTGGGGATTGGAGGTCCGGGGAGCTGTTTTTT	CASSFGDWRSGELFF